These T cell receptor beta chains were read from a single sample in a study of blood T cells in healthy people across ages. MiXCR was run by TCRdb on the 5' RACE reads, yielding one entry per CDR3 protein. The sample carries 650,000 to 800,000 distinct CDR3 sequences, under 55% recorded once. Sequenced material: blood. These receptor sequences come from a man aged 60-69 years in good health. Each CDR3 is given with its conserved first and last residue. D genes are given only for firm matches. Rows give clone size only sometimes, using once, few, many, or a class for an expanded clone.

DNA: TGTGCCAGCAGTCACAACAGGGGGGATGATACGCAGTATTTT
CDR3: CASSHNRGDDTQYF
size: few
V: TRBV25-1
D: TRBD1
J: TRBJ2-3

DNA: TGTGCCAGCAACGGGGGAGACTATGGCTACACCTTC
CDR3: CASNGGDYGYTF
size: NA
V: TRBV2
D: NA
J: TRBJ1-2

DNA: TGTGCCAGCAAATTACCATGGCAAGGTGGCGCGGGGGGGCGCAATGAGCAGTTCTTC
CDR3: CASKLPWQGGAGGRNEQFF
size: NA
V: TRBV3-1
D: TRBD2
J: TRBJ2-1

DNA: TGTGCCACCAGTGAACGGGACAGGGGGTATTCAGATACGCAGTATTTT
CDR3: CATSERDRGYSDTQYF
size: few
V: TRBV24-1
D: TRBD1
J: TRBJ2-3

DNA: TGCGCCAGCAGCCGAGCCGGGACAGGGGACAATGAGCAGTTCTTC
CDR3: CASSRAGTGDNEQFF
size: NA
V: TRBV4-3
D: TRBD1
J: TRBJ2-1

DNA: TGTGCCAGCAGCCAAGGCGAGGGGGCGAACATTCAGTACTTC
CDR3: CASSQGEGANIQYF
size: NA
V: TRBV3-1
D: TRBD1
J: TRBJ2-4

DNA: TGCGCCAGCAGCCAAGAGCGGGACTATGGCTACACCTTC
CDR3: CASSQERDYGYTF
size: few
V: TRBV4-3
D: NA
J: TRBJ1-2

DNA: TGCAGCACCGACGGGAACACTGAAGCTTTCTTT
CDR3: CSTDGNTEAFF
size: NA
V: TRBV29-1
D: NA
J: TRBJ1-1

DNA: TGTGCCAGCAGCTTGTCCGGCGGTCACACAAGCTCTGGGGCCAACGTCCTGACTTTC
CDR3: CASSLSGGHTSSGANVLTF
size: NA
V: TRBV5-8
D: NA
J: TRBJ2-6

DNA: TGTGCCAGCAGCTTACCCCAACAGGCCCGGGAGCTGTTTTTT
CDR3: CASSLPQQARELFF
size: NA
V: TRBV7-2
D: NA
J: TRBJ2-2

DNA: TGTGCCAGCAGTTCGGCAGGACCGAACACTGAAGCTTTCTTT
CDR3: CASSSAGPNTEAFF
size: NA
V: TRBV6-2/TRBV6-3
D: NA
J: TRBJ1-1

DNA: TGTGCCAGCGGCGGATCAGCCACCGGGGAGCTGTTTTTT
CDR3: CASGGSATGELFF
size: NA
V: TRBV11-2
D: NA
J: TRBJ2-2

DNA: TGTGCCAGCAGCTTAGGGGGCAGGATAGAGACCCAGTACTTC
CDR3: CASSLGGRIETQYF
size: many
V: TRBV7-6
D: NA
J: TRBJ2-5

DNA: TGTGCCAGCAGCTTCATACAGGGAACTGAAGCTTTCTTT
CDR3: CASSFIQGTEAFF
size: few
V: TRBV13
D: NA
J: TRBJ1-1

DNA: TGTGCCAGCAGTTACTGGGACACCCGCACAGATACGCAGTATTTT
CDR3: CASSYWDTRTDTQYF
size: NA
V: TRBV6-2/TRBV6-3
D: NA
J: TRBJ2-3

DNA: TGTGCCAGCTCCCCAGTGGGCAACTACGAGCAGTACTTC
CDR3: CASSPVGNYEQYF
size: NA
V: TRBV25-1
D: NA
J: TRBJ2-7

DNA: TGCGCCAGCAGCTTGGGGGCCTTAGGCTACAATGAGCAGTTCTTC
CDR3: CASSLGALGYNEQFF
size: NA
V: TRBV5-1
D: NA
J: TRBJ2-1

DNA: TGCAGTGCTAGTAAAGTAAGACCGGGACTAGCGGGGAGGTCAGAGACCCAGTACTTC
CDR3: CSASKVRPGLAGRSETQYF
size: NA
V: TRBV20-1
D: TRBD2
J: TRBJ2-5

DNA: TGTGCCAGCTCACCGGGACAGGCGGGAGAAAAACTGTTTTTT
CDR3: CASSPGQAGEKLFF
size: NA
V: TRBV7-2
D: TRBD1
J: TRBJ1-4

DNA: TGTGCCAGCAGGAGAATGGGGACAATGAACACCGGGGAGCTGTTTTTT
CDR3: CASRRMGTMNTGELFF
size: NA
V: TRBV11-3
D: NA
J: TRBJ2-2

DNA: TGCGCCAGCAGCCAGGGGGGTTCAGATACGCAGTATTTT
CDR3: CASSQGGSDTQYF
size: many
V: TRBV4-3
D: NA
J: TRBJ2-3

DNA: TGTGCCACCAGTGACAGGAGGGTCCAAGAGACCCAGTACTTC
CDR3: CATSDRRVQETQYF
size: NA
V: TRBV24-1
D: NA
J: TRBJ2-5

DNA: TGTGCCAGCAGCGTAGGAAACGGGGGGGCCACAGATACGCAGTATTTT
CDR3: CASSVGNGGATDTQYF
size: NA
V: TRBV9
D: TRBD2
J: TRBJ2-3

DNA: TGTGCCAGCAGTTATCTCGATAGCAATCAGCCCCAGCATTTT
CDR3: CASSYLDSNQPQHF
size: NA
V: TRBV6-6
D: NA
J: TRBJ1-5

DNA: TGTGCCAGCGGCCAAGGCGGGGGGAGGACAGATACGCAGTATTTT
CDR3: CASGQGGGRTDTQYF
size: NA
V: TRBV3-1
D: TRBD2
J: TRBJ2-3

DNA: TGTGCCACCAGCAGACAAGGGACAGGGACCCTTTTCAACACTGAAGCTTTCTTT
CDR3: CATSRQGTGTLFNTEAFF
size: NA
V: TRBV15
D: TRBD1
J: TRBJ1-1

DNA: TGCAGTGCTAGACGGTCCACATCCCCCCCGACCAGCTCCTACAATGAGCAGTTCTTC
CDR3: CSARRSTSPPTSSYNEQFF
size: few
V: TRBV20-1
D: NA
J: TRBJ2-1

DNA: TGCGCCAGCAGCCTTGGGGAAGCCGCCCACGAGCAGTACTTC
CDR3: CASSLGEAAHEQYF
size: NA
V: TRBV5-1
D: NA
J: TRBJ2-7

DNA: TGTGCCAGCAGCCAAAGGGGTACGGGCAATGAGCAGTTCTTC
CDR3: CASSQRGTGNEQFF
size: few
V: TRBV3-1
D: NA
J: TRBJ2-1

DNA: TGTGCCAGCAGCTTTCTCTCGGGGGGGGGGCGCTCAGATACGCAGTATTTT
CDR3: CASSFLSGGGRSDTQYF
size: NA
V: TRBV7-2
D: TRBD2
J: TRBJ2-3

DNA: TGTGCCAGCAGCCCGGGACTATTCACAGATACGCAGTATTTT
CDR3: CASSPGLFTDTQYF
size: NA
V: TRBV7-2
D: TRBD2
J: TRBJ2-3

DNA: TGTGCCAGCAGTTTATCGTGGCAGGGCGACGAAAAACTGTTTTTT
CDR3: CASSLSWQGDEKLFF
size: NA
V: TRBV27
D: NA
J: TRBJ1-4

DNA: TGTGCCAGCAGCCCCGGGACAGACTGGAACACTGAAGCTTTCTTT
CDR3: CASSPGTDWNTEAFF
size: NA
V: TRBV7-6
D: TRBD1
J: TRBJ1-1

DNA: TGCAGTGCTAGAGTAGGGTTCTTGAGTCAGCCCCAGCATTTT
CDR3: CSARVGFLSQPQHF
size: NA
V: TRBV20-1
D: NA
J: TRBJ1-5

DNA: TGTGCCAGCAGCTTAGCGGGGACAACTAATGAAAAACTGTTTTTT
CDR3: CASSLAGTTNEKLFF
size: few
V: TRBV7-2
D: NA
J: TRBJ1-4

DNA: TGTGCCAGCAGCTTATATATTCCTCAAGAGACCCAGTACTTC
CDR3: CASSLYIPQETQYF
size: NA
V: TRBV7-2
D: NA
J: TRBJ2-5

DNA: TGTGCCACCCTAAGCCGACCGAATAGCTACAATGAGCAGTTCTTC
CDR3: CATLSRPNSYNEQFF
size: NA
V: TRBV27
D: NA
J: TRBJ2-1

DNA: TGTGCCAGCAGTAACATGGCGGGACTAGGCAACAATGAGCAGTTCTTC
CDR3: CASSNMAGLGNNEQFF
size: NA
V: TRBV28
D: TRBD2
J: TRBJ2-1

DNA: TGTGCCAGCAGCTTAGACCCGTCAGGGGTGAATGGCTACACCTTC
CDR3: CASSLDPSGVNGYTF
size: few
V: TRBV7-2
D: NA
J: TRBJ1-2

DNA: TGTGCCATCAGTGAGTCAAGCGTAGGGAACTACGAGCAGTACTTC
CDR3: CAISESSVGNYEQYF
size: few
V: TRBV10-3
D: NA
J: TRBJ2-7

DNA: TGTGCCAGCACCGTTTTGGGGGAGACCCAGTACTTC
CDR3: CASTVLGETQYF
size: few
V: TRBV2
D: NA
J: TRBJ2-5

DNA: TGTGCCAGCAGCGGGGACAGGGCCTACAATGAGCAGTTCTTC
CDR3: CASSGDRAYNEQFF
size: NA
V: TRBV7-2
D: TRBD1
J: TRBJ2-1

DNA: TGTGCCACCAGCGGTGACAGGAAAGACGACGAGCAGTACTTC
CDR3: CATSGDRKDDEQYF
size: NA
V: TRBV15
D: NA
J: TRBJ2-7

DNA: TGTGCCAGCAGCGGGGAGGGGTACGAGCAGTACTTC
CDR3: CASSGEGYEQYF
size: many
V: TRBV9
D: TRBD2
J: TRBJ2-7

DNA: TGTGCCAGCAGCTTAGCACTAGCGGGGCCCACAGATACGCAGTATTTT
CDR3: CASSLALAGPTDTQYF
size: once
V: TRBV7-2
D: TRBD2
J: TRBJ2-3

DNA: TGTGCCAGCAGTGAATGGGCCCCCCAACAGCCATCACCCCCCCACTTT
CDR3: CASSEWAPQQPSPPHF
size: NA
V: TRBV25-1
D: NA
J: TRBJ1-6